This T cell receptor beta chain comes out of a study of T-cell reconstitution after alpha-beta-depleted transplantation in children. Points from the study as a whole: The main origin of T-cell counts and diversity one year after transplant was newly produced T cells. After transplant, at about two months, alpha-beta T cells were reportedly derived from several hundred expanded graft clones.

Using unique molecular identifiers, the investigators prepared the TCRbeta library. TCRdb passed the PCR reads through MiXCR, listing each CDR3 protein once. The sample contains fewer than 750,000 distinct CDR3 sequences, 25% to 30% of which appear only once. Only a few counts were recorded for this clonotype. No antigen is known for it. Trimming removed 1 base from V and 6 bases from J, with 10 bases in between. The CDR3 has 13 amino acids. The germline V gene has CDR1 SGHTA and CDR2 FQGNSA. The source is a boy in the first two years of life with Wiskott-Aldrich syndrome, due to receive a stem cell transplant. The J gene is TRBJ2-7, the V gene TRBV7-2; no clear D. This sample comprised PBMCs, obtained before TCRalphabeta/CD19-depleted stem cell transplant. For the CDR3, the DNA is TGTGCCAGCAGCTTAGTCGGACGGAGCGAGCAGTACTTC. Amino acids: CASSLVGRSEQYF.